These 16 T cell receptor beta chains were all obtained from the same sample, sequenced in a study of CD8+ T cells in alopecia areata listed by TCRdb under 2018. Library method: the immunoSEQ multiplex PCR assay. To provide template for TCR sequencing, every sample had RNA extracted and reverse transcribed into cDNA. Held by TCRdb, this immuneACCESS table contains in-frame sequences only and omits some clones. Under half of the omission traces to an unresolved V gene where checked; the cause of the rest is unknown. The sample table holds a few hundred thousand clones, of which approximately 38% were seen once. The ten largest clones capture 0.48% of the sample. The treatment or condition tag for this specimen amounts to: oral pan-JAK inhibitor, 5-10 mg twice daily. This specimen was CD4+ T cells sorted from blood, taken at approximately week 30, from a patient treated with tofacitinib. The receptors come from a human donor with alopecia areata.

This CDR3 is CASSLDGGRNEQFF. Written as DNA, the CDR3 is TGCGCCAGCAGCTTGGACGGGGGTAGGAATGAGCAGTTCTTC. V and J are TRBV5-1 and TRBJ2-1, with D possibly matching TRBD2 (6 bases). Trimming took 0 bases from V and 7 from J, leaving 11 bases between them. The CDR3 totals 14 residues. Germline CDR1 SGHRS, CDR2 YFSETQ. The full variable domain, in which reference TRBV5-1 and TRBJ2-1 provide the parts outside the CDR3, is KAGVTQTPRYLIKTRGQQVTLSCSPISGHRSVSWYQQTPGQGLQFLFEYFSETQRNKGNFPGRFSGRQFSNSRSEMNVSTLELGDSALYLCASSLDGGRNEQFFGPGTRLTVL.

This clone has more than one count but fewer than ten. CDR3 in DNA: TGTGCCAGCAGCCAAGTCTTTTTAGAAGGGGGCGGTGGCTACACCTTC. This encodes CASSQVFLEGGGGYTF. The chain is built from TRBV4-2 and TRBJ1-2; 7 positions agree with TRBD1. CDR3 length equals 16 residues. The V and J ends lost 1 base and 7 bases, in that order; junction bases with no gene match: 12. Germline lookup yields CDR1 LGHNA and CDR2 YNFKEQ.

V usage is TRBV18 and J usage is TRBJ2-2; a weak D match, TRBD2 (5 bases). The ends were cut back, 0 bases at V and 2 bases at J, with 10 bases in the middle. Looked up from germline, CDR1 is KGHSH and CDR2 is LQKENI. The CDR3 extends over 16 amino acids. CDR3 region: CASSPPRTSNTGELFF. CDR3 nucleotides: TGTGCCAGCTCACCACCACGGACTTCCAACACCGGGGAGCTGTTTTTT.

The rearrangement uses TRBV6-1 and TRBJ2-1; no clear D gene. This CDR3 has 11 amino acids. Germline values: CDR1 MNHNS, CDR2 SASEGT. Trimming shortened V by 9 bases and J by 2 bases, and 5 bases separated the two germline ends. The CDR3 sequence is CASPTYNEQFF. The CDR3 DNA reads as TGTGCCAGTCCGACCTACAATGAGCAGTTCTTC.

The CDR3 spells CASSLRTSGSNEQFF. CDR3 bases: TGTGCCAGCAGCTTAAGAACTAGCGGGAGCAATGAGCAGTTCTTC. The chain joins TRBV7-8 to TRBJ2-1; 11 bases are shared with TRBD2. V trimming: 2 bases; J trimming: 6 bases; junction bases outside the gene matches: 3. CDR3 length equals 15 residues. CDR1 is SGHVS and CDR2 is FQNEAQ in the germline V gene.

The V gene is TRBV14, the J gene TRBJ2-7; D is uncertain. This CDR3 contains 14 residues. V lost 4 bases and J lost 0, with 10 bases in between. The germline V gene has CDR1 SGHDN and CDR2 FVKESK. CDR3 sequence (DNA): TGTGCCAGCAGCCCCTTTCGATCCTCCTACGAGCAGTACTTC. It translates to CASSPFRSSYEQYF. The entire variable domain, with the rest obtained from reference TRBV14 and TRBJ2-7, is as follows: EAGVTQFPSHSVIEKGQTVTLRCDPISGHDNLYWYRRVMGKEIKFLLHFVKESKQDESGMPNNRFLAERTGGTYSTLKVQPAELEDSGVYFCASSPFRSSYEQYFGPGTRLTVT.

The CDR3 sequence: CASSKHGTDDQPQHF. In DNA form, the CDR3 reads TGTGCCAGCAGCAAACACGGGACAGACGATCAGCCCCAGCATTTT. The chain is built from TRBV7-9 and TRBJ1-5; 7 bases fit TRBD1. The germline gives CDR1 SEHNR, CDR2 FQNEAQ (reference sequence). There are 15 residues in the CDR3. Trimming cost V 5 bases and J 5 bases; bases outside gene matches: 9.

The V gene is TRBV7-2, the J gene TRBJ1-5, with 8 bases matching TRBD1. This CDR3 spans 16 amino acids. V shed 5 bases and J 1 base; nucleotides not matched to a gene: 7. Germline V lookup: CDR1 SGHTA, CDR2 FQGNSA. CDR3 sequence (DNA): TGTGCCAGCAGCCCCGGACAGGGCTGGAGCAATCAGCCCCAGCATTTT. Protein product: CASSPGQGWSNQPQHF.

V gene TRBV29-1 combines with J gene TRBJ2-7; the D gene is possibly TRBD1 (6 bases). Germline-derived CDR1 and CDR2 are SQVTM and ANQGSEA. The CDR3 length is 14 residues. Trimming cost V 4 bases and J 4 bases, with 17 bases left between them. CDR3 residues: CSVVGTLGRYEQYF. CDR3 sequence (DNA): TGCAGCGTTGTAGGGACACTTGGGAGATACGAGCAGTACTTC.

The rearrangement joins TRBV7-2 to TRBJ1-1, with D hard to call. CDR1 is SGHTA and CDR2 is FQGNSA in the germline V gene. Deletions cut 5 bases from V and 1 base from J, with 14 bases between. The CDR3 is 15 amino acids. In nucleotides, the CDR3 is TGTGCCAGCAGCCGCCGCCCGGCGCCGAACACTGAAGCTTTCTTT. Protein product: CASSRRPAPNTEAFF. Full variable domain (remainder filled in from reference TRBV7-2 and TRBJ1-1): GAGVSQSPSNKVTEKGKDVELRCDPISGHTALYWYRQSLGQGLEFLIYFQGNSAPDKSGLPSDRFSAERTGGSVSTLTIQRTQQEDSAVYLCASSRRPAPNTEAFFGQGTRLTVV.

A few counts support this clone. The sample carries other DNA sequences with the same CDR3. This chain links TRBV29-1 with TRBJ1-1; D may be TRBD1 (5 bases). The CDR3 contains 12 residues. Germline V gene data show CDR1 as SQVTM and CDR2 as ANQGSEA. Trimming took off 4 bases at V and 0 bases at J, with 6 bases between the two ends. In nucleotides, the CDR3 is TGCAGCGTTGGGGGGATGAACACTGAAGCTTTCTTT. It specifies CSVGGMNTEAFF.

This chain links TRBV6-4 with TRBJ2-5, with unresolved D. CDR3 length: 12 residues. In germline, CDR1 is MRHNA, CDR2 SNTAGT. V lost 7 bases to trimming and J lost 3 bases, with 9 bases between them. CDR3 residues: CASKAKKETQYF. The CDR3 region has the DNA TGTGCCAGCAAGGCTAAAAAAGAGACCCAGTACTTC.

This clone was found many times. J is TRBJ1-2 and V is TRBV30; D is unclear. The V end was cut by 2 bases, the J end by 0 bases, with 13 bases between. CDR3 length: 15 residues. Germline-derived CDR1 and CDR2 are GTSNPN and SVGIG (reference sequence). Written as DNA, the CDR3 is TGTGCCTGGAGTCATCGACGGATCACTAACTATGGCTACACCTTC. It specifies CAWSHRRITNYGYTF.

The rearrangement uses TRBV7-2 and TRBJ1-1; 10 bases fit TRBD1. The CDR3 sequence is 16 residues long. With V trimmed by 5 bases and J by 4 bases, 10 bases remained unmatched. Germline assignment: CDR1 SGHTA and CDR2 FQGNSA. The CDR3, as DNA: TGTGCCAGCAGCCCCAGGACAGGGGGATGGGTCACTGAAGCTTTCTTT. Encoded protein: CASSPRTGGWVTEAFF.

The V gene is TRBV5-1, the J gene TRBJ2-5; TRBD1 might be the D (6 bases). The CDR3 consists of 14 residues. The germline V gene has CDR1 SGHRS and CDR2 YFSETQ. Trimming removed 5 bases from V and 2 bases from J, with 13 bases in between. The chain's CDR3 is CASRSGRGQETQYF. The CDR3 DNA follows: TGCGCCAGCAGGTCCGGCAGGGGACAAGAGACCCAGTACTTC. The full variable domain, in which reference TRBV5-1 and TRBJ2-5 provide the parts outside the CDR3, is KAGVTQTPRYLIKTRGQQVTLSCSPISGHRSVSWYQQTPGQGLQFLFEYFSETQRNKGNFPGRFSGRQFSNSRSEMNVSTLELGDSALYLCASRSGRGQETQYFGPGTRLLVL.

The chain recombines TRBV9 with TRBJ2-6; D remains unclear. Trimming shortened V by 0 bases and J by 2 bases, and 6 bases separated the two germline ends. The CDR3 is 15 amino acids. Germline CDR1 and CDR2: SGDLS and YYNGEE. The CDR3 DNA reads TGTGCCAGCAGCGTAGAGCAGGCTGGGGCCAACGTCCTGACTTTC. Residues: CASSVEQAGANVLTF.